This T cell receptor (beta chain) was documented in a study of human T cells and chemical hapten exposure. Germline V gene data show CDR1 as KGHSH and CDR2 as LQKENI. CDR3 length: 15 residues. Trimming shortened V by 0 bases and J by 6 bases, and 14 bases separated the two germline ends. Study-wide findings and caveats: DPC sensitization did not alter TCRs above 1 in 1000 frequency.

Time point: pre-sensitization, week 0. Specified treatment: therapeutic diphenylcyclopropenone sensitization with weekly scalp DPC. TCRdb itself ran the RACE reads through MiXCR, one entry per CDR3 protein. The sample records 190,000 or so distinct CDR3 sequences, 30% being singletons. The sample holds many counts of this clonotype. Antigen: not known. Source: whole blood, taken in connection with sensitization to the hapten diphenylcyclopropenone (DPC). The TCR was taken from a woman younger than 45 with alopecia areata. Some clones in this sample may be carry-over from other donors' samples. The chain uses TRBV18 and TRBJ1-1; no clear D gene. CDR3 DNA: TGTGCCAGCTCACCACCTCACTCTCTCCATGCTGAAGCTTTCTTT. Encoded protein: CASSPPHSLHAEAFF.